This T cell receptor (beta chain) stems from a study of blood T cell repertoires in COVID-19 (dated by TCRdb to 2020 to 2022). For the study in its entirety: Collaborator samples came from the United States, Italy and Spain and covered acute and convalescent phases of COVID-19. The material from the prospective study consisted of cDNA or gDNA derived from T cells, B-cell-depleted T cells, or PBMCs. Subjects who had been exposed to COVID-19, were actively infected with it, or had recovered from it provided the deeply sampled blood TCRbeta repertoires that made up the dataset. The repertoires were released in a freely available public database intended as a resource for research on the immune response to SARS-CoV-2. The samples were drawn from two sources: the first 160 participants of the ongoing ImmuneRACE study, and 1,000 to 1,500 subjects contributed by 6 global collaborators. The sample metadata nearly always contained a de-identified subject ID, COVID-19 status, age in years and sex. HLA class I and class II types, where available, came from metadata supplied by the sample provider rather than from assay-based typing. The full study reports these points: The quantity of clinical and demographic metadata differed by source and by participant and was supplied without curation.

CDR3 length: 16 amino acids, cysteine to phenylalanine. Only the CDR3 region is kept as DNA, spanning 48 bases read in frame from base 1. The trim is 1 base for V and 2 bases for J, with a gap of 14 bases between the germline ends. In the germline V gene (reference sequence), CDR1 corresponds to MNHEY and CDR2 to SMNVEV. TCRbeta CDR3 regions were amplified from genomic DNA using the immunoSEQ Assay, a bias-controlled multiplex PCR. As for the original processing: Nucleated cell counts per sample were estimated from amplification of reference gene primers within the assay. To quantify the absolute abundance of each unique TCRbeta CDR3 rearrangement, sequence reads were collapsed and filtered. Productive Simpson clonality was computed per sample as the square root of Simpson's diversity index over productive rearrangements. Held by TCRdb, this immuneACCESS table contains in-frame sequences only and omits some clones. Under half of the omission traces to an unresolved V gene where checked; the cause of the rest is unknown. From that table come the V and J calls and clone size; the DNA was used to work out D and trimming. The sample table records about 180,000 clones; 84% of these occur just once. Roughly 15% of the sample is taken by the ten largest.

Participants in the prospective study were aged roughly 18 to 89 years, lived in 20 to 30 United States geographic areas, and enrolled through a virtual design. To assign participants to cohorts, the prospective study relied on clinical history that participants themselves reported in a screening survey and a study questionnaire. For ImmuneRACE Cohort 3, a participant was defined as recovered based on two consecutive negative NP/OP PCR tests, clearance by a healthcare professional, or resolution of symptoms. Each participant in the prospective study had whole blood, serum and a nasopharyngeal or oropharyngeal swab collected by mobile phlebotomists. Additional blood draws and questionnaires over an approximately 2-month period could optionally be provided by prospective study participants. Blood samples from the prospective study were shipped frozen or at room temperature prior to DNA extraction.

Comment on this clone: Its cognate antigen has yet to be identified. Base qualities are not recorded, but no much larger clone differs from it by a single base.

The V and J genes are TRBV27 and TRBJ1-1; the D gene remains uncertain. Sequencing was carried out using PBMCs or T cells enriched from blood (not recorded which). This receptor was taken from a man in his forties or fifties who had recovered from COVID-19. Here is the DNA: TGTGCCAGCAGTTTATTAGATGGAGTGGCCAACACTGAAGCTTTCTTT. Translation gives CASSLLDGVANTEAFF.